This TCR beta chain stems from a study of shared clonotypes between healthy human individuals. Findings and caveats of the study: Shared clonotypes across all four donors exceeded non-shared ones in generation probability.

Libraries were prepared by immunoSEQ multiplex PCR; TCRdb keeps only in-frame clonotypes and omits some of them. Of a few million clones in the sample, over 85% were seen once. A word on this clone: Its specificity is unknown.

Germline values: CDR1 SGHDT, CDR2 YYEEEE. J lost 4 bases, V lost 2 bases, and 7 bases had no gene match. The CDR3 spans 15 residues. The chain recombines TRBV5-6 with TRBJ2-3, with 7 positions matching TRBD2. The sequence came from a man aged 18 to 29 in good health. The specimen was naive CD4+ T cells sorted from blood. Subset reported: CD45RA+ positively selected. In DNA form, the CDR3 reads TGTGCCAGCAGCTTACCTGGACTAGAGGCAGATACGCAGTATTTT. Translating gives CASSLPGLEADTQYF.